This T cell receptor beta chain was retrieved from a study of cytomegalovirus exposure and HLA in healthy donors. On the study more broadly: The roughly 120 validation repertoires used the same platform as the 550 to 700 first-cohort repertoires (as reported by a later analysis). Study-wide points: The investigators catalogued 150 to 200 TCR beta chains as cytomegalovirus-associated. Rare sequences made up most TCRs, while some public TCRs were found in many donors. First-cohort TCR clusters tended to co-occur in the 130 or so validation repertoires, a later analysis found.

Germline V lookup: CDR1 SGHVS, CDR2 FNYEAQ. The ends lost 4 bases at V and 7 bases at J; junction bases unmatched: 11. CDR3 length: 15 amino acids. Turning to this clone: The antigen is undetermined.

Clones were read by immunoSEQ multiplex PCR, and TCRdb kept only the in-frame ones, dropping some. The sample yields some 98,000 clones, roughly nine tenths seen once. V and J are TRBV7-6 and TRBJ1-2; TRBD1 aligns across 8 bases. The receptor was derived from a woman younger than 45 in good health and CMV-seronegative. Sequences were obtained from PBMCs. The CDR3 DNA reads TGTGCCAGCAGCTCGAGGACAGGGAGAAGTGGTGGCTACACCTTC. This gives the protein CASSSRTGRSGGYTF.